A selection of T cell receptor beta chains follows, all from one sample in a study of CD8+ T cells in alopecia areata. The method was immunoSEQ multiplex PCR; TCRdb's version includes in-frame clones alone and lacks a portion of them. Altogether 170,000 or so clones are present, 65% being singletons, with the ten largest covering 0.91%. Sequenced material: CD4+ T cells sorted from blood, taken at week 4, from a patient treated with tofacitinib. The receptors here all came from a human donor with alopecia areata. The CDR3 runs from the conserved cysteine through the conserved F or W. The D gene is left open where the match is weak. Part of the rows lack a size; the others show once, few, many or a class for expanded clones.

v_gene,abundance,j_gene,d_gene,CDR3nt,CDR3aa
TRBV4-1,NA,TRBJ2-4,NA,TGCGCCAGCAGCCAAGCTTCAGCCAAAAACATTCAGTACTTC,CASSQASAKNIQYF
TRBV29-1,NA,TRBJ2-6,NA,TGCAGCGTTGGAGGGAGTACTGGGGCCAACGTCCTGACTTTC,CSVGGSTGANVLTF
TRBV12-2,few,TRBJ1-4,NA,TGTGCAAGTCGCCTAAAAAGGGACAGAGTTAATGAAAAACTGTTTTTT,CASRLKRDRVNEKLFF
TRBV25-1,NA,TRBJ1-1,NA,TGTGCCAGCCGAGGTCAGGGGACTTATTACACTGAAGCTTTCTTT,CASRGQGTYYTEAFF
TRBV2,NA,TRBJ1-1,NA,TGTGCCAGCAGTGGTGGCAAAACTGAAGCTTTCTTT,CASSGGKTEAFF
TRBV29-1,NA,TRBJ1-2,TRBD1,TGCAGCGTAGACAGGGCCGGCTATGGCTACACCTTC,CSVDRAGYGYTF
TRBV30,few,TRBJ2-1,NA,TGTGCCTTGGACTACCCGCCGTACAATGAGCAGTTCTTC,CALDYPPYNEQFF
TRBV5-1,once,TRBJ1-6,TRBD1,TGCGCCAGCAGCTTTGGACAGGAGGGTTCACCCCTCCACTTT,CASSFGQEGSPLHF
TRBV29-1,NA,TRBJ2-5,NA,TGCAGCGTACGCCGGGACGGGCAAGAGACCCAGTACTTC,CSVRRDGQETQYF
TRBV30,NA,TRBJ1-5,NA,TGTGCCTGGAGTGTGCCCAGGGTGGGCAATCAGCCCCAGCATTTT,CAWSVPRVGNQPQHF
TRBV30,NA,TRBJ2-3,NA,TGTGCCTGGAGTTCCGGGACTCGGGGCAGGTATTTT,CAWSSGTRGRYF
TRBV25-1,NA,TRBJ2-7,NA,TGTGCCAGCAGTGAAACAGGGTCAAACTACGAGCAGTACTTC,CASSETGSNYEQYF
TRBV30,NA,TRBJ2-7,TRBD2,TGTGCCTGGAGTGTACTAGCGGGGTTTATGGACGAGCAGTACTTC,CAWSVLAGFMDEQYF
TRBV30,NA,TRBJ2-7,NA,TGTGCCTGGAGTAAGGGACGGGACTACGAGCAGTACTTC,CAWSKGRDYEQYF
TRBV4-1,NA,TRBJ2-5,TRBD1,TGCGCCAGCAGCTGGCCGGGACAGGGAGAGACCCAGTACTTC,CASSWPGQGETQYF
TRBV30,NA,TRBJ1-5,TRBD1,TGTGCCTGGGCGACAGGGACGAATCAGCCCCAGCATTTT,CAWATGTNQPQHF
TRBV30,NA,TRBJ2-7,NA,TGTGCCTGGAGTGTCTTTGGACCAGGGGAGCAGTACTTC,CAWSVFGPGEQYF
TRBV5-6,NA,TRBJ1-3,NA,TGCGCCAGCAGCTTGCCCGGAGACACCATATATTTT,CASSLPGDTIYF
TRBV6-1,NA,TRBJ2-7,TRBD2,TGTGCCAGCAGTGAAGCGCCATATTACGGCGGGGGTTACGAGCAGTACTTC,CASSEAPYYGGGYEQYF
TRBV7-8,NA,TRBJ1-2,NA,TGTGCCAGCAGCTTCAGGGTGGGGGGCTACACCTTC,CASSFRVGGYTF
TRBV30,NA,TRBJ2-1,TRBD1,TGTGCCTGGTCCGGGACAGGGTACAATGAGCAGTTCTTC,CAWSGTGYNEQFF
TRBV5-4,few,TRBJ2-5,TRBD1,TGTGCCAGCAGACGGGACAGGCCGGAAGAGACCCAGTACTTC,CASRRDRPEETQYF
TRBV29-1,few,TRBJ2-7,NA,TGCAGGATAGCCCGGAGGGCCTACGAGCAGTACTTC,CRIARRAYEQYF
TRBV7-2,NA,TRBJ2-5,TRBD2,TGTGCCAGCACCCCGGGAGGACTAGCGTCGGAGACCCAGTACTTC,CASTPGGLASETQYF
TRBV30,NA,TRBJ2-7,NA,TGTGCCTGGAAACCGGGACTGAAATACGAGCAGTACTTC,CAWKPGLKYEQYF
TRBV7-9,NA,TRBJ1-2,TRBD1,TGTGCCAGCAGCTTTTACTCGACAGGGGGACACTATGGCTATACCTTC,CASSFYSTGGHYGYTF
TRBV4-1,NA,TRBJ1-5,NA,TGCGCCAGCAGCCCACTACTTGGGGTGGGTCAGCCCCAGCATTTT,CASSPLLGVGQPQHF
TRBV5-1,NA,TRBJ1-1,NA,TGCGCCAGCAGCTTGGAAAGGATCCCCAACACTGAAGCTTTCTTT,CASSLERIPNTEAFF
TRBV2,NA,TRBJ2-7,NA,TGTGCCAGCAGTCTAGCCCAGGCAGGTCGGGAGCAGTACTTC,CASSLAQAGREQYF
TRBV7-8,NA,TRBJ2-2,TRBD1,TGTGCCAGCACCTCTCAGCGGACAGGGGCCACCGGGGAGCTGTTTTTT,CASTSQRTGATGELFF
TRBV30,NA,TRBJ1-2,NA,TGTGCCTGGAGTGCCGAGAGGAGAGGTGGCTACACCTTC,CAWSAERRGGYTF
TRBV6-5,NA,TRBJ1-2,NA,TGTGCCAGCAGCCAGAGGGCAGGTTATGGCTACACCTTC,CASSQRAGYGYTF
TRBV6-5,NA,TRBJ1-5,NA,TGTGCCAGCCGTAGGGGACGGTATAGCAATCAGCCCCAGCATTTT,CASRRGRYSNQPQHF
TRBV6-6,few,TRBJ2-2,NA,TGTGCCAGCAGCTCCACACAGACCGGGGAGCTGTTTTTT,CASSSTQTGELFF
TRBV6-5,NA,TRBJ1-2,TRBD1,TGTGCCAGCAGTCCCGCCGATGCAGGGGGAAATGGCTACACCTTC,CASSPADAGGNGYTF
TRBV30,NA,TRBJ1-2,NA,TGTGCCTGGACGATCGGGGCCTTAGGGCAATATGGCTACACCTTC,CAWTIGALGQYGYTF
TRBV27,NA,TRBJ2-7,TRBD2,TGTGCCAGCAGTTTATTGACTAGCGGGGGGTACGAGCAGTACTTC,CASSLLTSGGYEQYF
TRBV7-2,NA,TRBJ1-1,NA,TGTGCCAGCAGCGGTAGCAGGACAGAAGCTTTCTTT,CASSGSRTEAFF
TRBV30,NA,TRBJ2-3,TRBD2,TGTGCCTGGACTCAAACCGGGGGGGCTGGAGATACGCAGTATTTT,CAWTQTGGAGDTQYF
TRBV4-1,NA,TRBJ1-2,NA,TGCGCCAGCAGCCAAGTTCAAGAGGGTCAATATGGCTACACCTTC,CASSQVQEGQYGYTF
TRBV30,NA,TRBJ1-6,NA,TGTGCCTGGAGTGTATCAGCCTTAACCTCTGTCGCCCTCCACTTT,CAWSVSALTSVALHF
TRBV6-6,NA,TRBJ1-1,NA,TGTGCCAGCAGTTACTCGAGGGGACCGAACACTGAAGCTTTCTTT,CASSYSRGPNTEAFF